The clone carrying this T cell receptor beta chain was recorded many times. The data originate from a study of CD8+CD57+ T cells in acquired aplastic anemia. From germline, CDR1 is MGHRA and CDR2 YSYEKL. This CDR3 comprises 18 residues. The V gene end was trimmed by 0 bases and the J gene end by 1 base; junction bases not matched to a gene: 12. The study profiled TCR beta VDJ and CDR3 using genomic DNA as template. TCRdb called the reads again in MiXCR, with one record for every CDR3 protein. The sample consists of roughly 180,000 distinct CDR3 sequences, approximately 45% of them appearing once. The sample was sorted CD4+, CD8+, or CD8+CD57+ T cells (not recorded which) from PBMCs. The receptor comes from a human donor in good health. This chain uses TRBV4-1 with TRBJ2-7; 7 nucleotides agree with TRBD2. CDR3 region: CASSQDRASGRVSYEQYF. The DNA of the CDR3 is TGCGCCAGCAGCCAAGATCGGGCTAGCGGCAGGGTTTCCTACGAGCAGTACTTC.